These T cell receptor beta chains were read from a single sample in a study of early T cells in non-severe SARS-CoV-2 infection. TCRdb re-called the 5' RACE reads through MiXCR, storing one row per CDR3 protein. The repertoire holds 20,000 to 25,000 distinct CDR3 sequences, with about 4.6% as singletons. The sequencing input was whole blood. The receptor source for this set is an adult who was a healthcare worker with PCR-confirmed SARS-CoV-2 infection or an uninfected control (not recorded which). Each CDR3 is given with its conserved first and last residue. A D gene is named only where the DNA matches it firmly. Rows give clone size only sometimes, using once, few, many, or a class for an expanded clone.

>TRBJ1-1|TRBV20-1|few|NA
CSATSSVNTEAFF
TGCAGTGCCACCTCGTCAGTGAACACTGAAGCTTTCTTT
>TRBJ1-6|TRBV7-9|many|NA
CASSLDGGPGSPLHF
TGTGCCAGCAGCTTAGATGGAGGGCCGGGTTCACCCCTCCACTTT
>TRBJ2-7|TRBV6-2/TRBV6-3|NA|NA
CASSYQLFHEQYF
TGTGCCAGCAGTTACCAGCTGTTCCACGAGCAGTACTTC
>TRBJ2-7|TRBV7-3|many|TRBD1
CASSPQGGFGEQYF
TGTGCCAGCAGCCCCCAAGGGGGCTTCGGCGAGCAGTACTTC
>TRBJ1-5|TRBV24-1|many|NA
CATAGDSHQPQHF
TGTGCCACCGCCGGCGACAGCCATCAGCCCCAGCATTTT
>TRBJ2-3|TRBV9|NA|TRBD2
CASSARREGNTQYF
TGTGCCAGCAGCGCGCGGCGGGAGGGTAATACGCAGTATTTT
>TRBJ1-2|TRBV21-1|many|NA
CASSKLQGDGYTF
TGTGCCAGCAGCAAACTACAGGGAGACGGCTACACCTTC
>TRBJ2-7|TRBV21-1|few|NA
CASSKYNGGEQYF
TGTGCCAGCAGCAAATACAACGGGGGCGAGCAGTACTTC
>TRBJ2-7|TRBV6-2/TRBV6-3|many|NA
CASAYAGDGSHEQYF
TGTGCCAGCGCCTATGCCGGGGACGGCTCCCACGAGCAGTACTTC
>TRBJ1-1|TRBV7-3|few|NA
CASSPGGASGNTEAFF
TGTGCCAGCAGCCCCGGGGGCGCTTCGGGGAACACTGAAGCTTTCTTT
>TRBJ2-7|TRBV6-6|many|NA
CASERNYEQYF
TGTGCCAGCGAGCGGAACTACGAGCAGTACTTC
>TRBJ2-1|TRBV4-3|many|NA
CASSQTRAVSTYNEQFF
TGCGCCAGCAGCCAAACCAGGGCCGTTTCCACCTACAATGAGCAGTTCTTC
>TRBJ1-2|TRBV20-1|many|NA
CSARDPRVLSTF
TGCAGTGCTAGAGACCCCAGGGTTTTATCCACCTTC
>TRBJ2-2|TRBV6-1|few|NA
CASSEEAGNTGELFF
TGTGCCAGCAGTGAAGAGGCGGGGAACACCGGGGAGCTGTTTTTT
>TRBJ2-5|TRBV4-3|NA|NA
CASSQEFDGTQYF
TGCGCCAGCAGCCAAGAATTCGATGGGACCCAGTACTTC
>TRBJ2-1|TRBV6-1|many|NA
CASSGMVPSEGNEQFF
TGTGCCAGCAGTGGAATGGTCCCGAGTGAAGGCAATGAGCAGTTCTTC
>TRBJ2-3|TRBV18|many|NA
CASSPHGGSSDTQYF
TGTGCCAGCTCACCCCACGGGGGTAGTTCAGATACGCAGTATTTT
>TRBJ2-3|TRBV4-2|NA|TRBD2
CASSQGLAGPTDTQYF
TGTGCCAGCAGCCAAGGGCTAGCGGGACCCACAGATACGCAGTATTTT
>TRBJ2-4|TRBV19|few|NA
CASNEVASKNIQYF
TGTGCCAGTAATGAGGTTGCGTCCAAAAACATTCAGTACTTC
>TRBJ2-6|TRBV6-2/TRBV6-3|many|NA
CASSFTGAHSGANVLTF
TGTGCCAGCAGTTTCACCGGGGCTCACTCTGGGGCCAACGTCCTGACTTTC
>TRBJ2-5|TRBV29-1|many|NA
CSVILTEKTQYF
TGCAGCGTTATCCTTACGGAGAAGACCCAGTACTTC
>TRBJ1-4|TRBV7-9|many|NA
CASSLERGEKLFF
TGTGCCAGCAGCTTAGAAAGAGGTGAAAAACTGTTTTTT
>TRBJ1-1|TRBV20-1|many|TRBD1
CRTGQAGTEAFF
TGCAGGACGGGACAGGCGGGCACTGAAGCTTTCTTT
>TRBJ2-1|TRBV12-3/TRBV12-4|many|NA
CASSLKASYNEQFF
TGTGCCAGCAGTCTTAAAGCCTCCTACAATGAGCAGTTCTTC
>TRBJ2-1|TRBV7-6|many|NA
CASSLGPVSGNEQFF
TGTGCCAGCAGCTTAGGGCCAGTGAGCGGCAATGAGCAGTTCTTC
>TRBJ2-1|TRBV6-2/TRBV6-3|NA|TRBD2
CASSYSGGASEQFF
TGTGCCAGCAGTTACAGCGGGGGGGCGTCTGAGCAGTTCTTC
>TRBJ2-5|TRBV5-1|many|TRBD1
CASSVGDSQETQYF
TGCGCCAGCAGCGTGGGGGACAGTCAAGAGACCCAGTACTTC